A selection of T cell receptor beta chains follows, all from one sample in a study of cytomegalovirus exposure and HLA in healthy donors. Repertoires were generated with immunoSEQ multiplex PCR, while TCRdb's copy carries only in-frame clones and drops some. The sample has 160,000 or so clones; around 82% are singletons. Input material: PBMCs. These receptors came from a man over 45 in good health and CMV-seropositive. CDR3s include the opening cysteine and the closing phenylalanine or tryptophan. Fields, in order: J gene, clone size, D gene, V gene, CDR3 protein, CDR3 DNA. D genes are given only for firm matches. The size of a clone is reported for some rows only, either as once, few or many, or as a class for expanded clones.

TRBJ2-7	.	TRBD2	TRBV4-3	CAGSLLMSAGTSDSYEQYF	TGCGCCGGCAGCCTCCTTATGTCGGCGGGGACTAGCGATTCCTACGAGCAGTACTTC
TRBJ1-1	.	.	TRBV21-1	CASSGREGGAFF	TGTGCCAGCAGCGGCCGTGAGGGGGGGGCTTTCTTT
TRBJ1-2	.	.	TRBV5-5	CASSLEPLYGYTF	TGTGCCAGCAGCTTGGAGCCACTCTATGGCTACACCTTC
TRBJ2-2	.	.	TRBV5-1	CASSQVGGGGELFF	TGCGCCAGCAGCCAAGTTGGGGGAGGCGGGGAGCTGTTTTTT
TRBJ2-1	.	TRBD2	TRBV6-5	CASSYSTSGDYNEQFF	TGTGCCAGCAGTTACTCTACTAGCGGGGACTACAATGAGCAGTTCTTC
TRBJ2-1	.	TRBD2	TRBV7-3	CASTLAGAYNEQFF	TGTGCCAGCACCCTAGCGGGGGCCTACAATGAGCAGTTCTTC
TRBJ2-7	once	.	TRBV18	CASSPRDTEGPEQYF	TGTGCCAGCTCACCCCGGGACACCGAAGGTCCCGAGCAGTACTTC
TRBJ2-1	.	TRBD1	TRBV6-5	CASSRGQGIRNEQFF	TGTGCCAGCAGCCGCGGACAGGGAATCAGGAATGAGCAGTTCTTC
TRBJ2-3	.	TRBD1	TRBV5-1	CASSLETGADTQYF	TGCGCCAGCAGCTTGGAGACAGGGGCAGATACGCAGTATTTT
TRBJ2-5	.	TRBD2	TRBV19	CASSMMASGSETQYF	TGTGCCAGTAGTATGATGGCTAGCGGGAGTGAGACCCAGTACTTC
TRBJ1-6	once	.	TRBV9	CASSKDTPGPLHF	TGTGCCAGCAGCAAGGACACCCCGGGCCCCCTCCACTTT
TRBJ2-1	.	TRBD2	TRBV28	CASKAGGYNEQFF	TGTGCCAGCAAGGCGGGGGGCTACAATGAGCAGTTCTTC
TRBJ1-6	.	.	TRBV28	CASSLMDSSLHF	TGTGCCAGCAGTTTAATGGACAGTTCCCTCCACTTT
TRBJ2-7	.	.	TRBV4-3	CASSQGLFSYEQYF	TGCGCCAGCAGCCAAGGACTCTTTTCCTACGAGCAGTACTTC
TRBJ1-1	once	TRBD1	TRBV19	CASSIGGQVNTEAFF	TGTGCCAGTAGTATAGGGGGACAGGTGAACACTGAAGCTTTCTTT
TRBJ2-3	.	.	TRBV2	CASRSRGDTQYF	TGTGCCAGCAGGTCTCGCGGGGATACGCAGTATTTT
TRBJ2-5	.	.	TRBV14	CASSQVGPETQYF	TGTGCCAGCAGCCAAGTGGGGCCAGAGACCCAGTACTTC
TRBJ2-5	.	TRBD2	TRBV5-5	CASSLTASGVGETQYF	TGTGCCAGCAGCTTGACGGCTAGCGGGGTTGGAGAGACCCAGTACTTC
TRBJ2-5	.	TRBD2	TRBV5-1	CASSLAAQRGPQETQYF	TGCGCCAGCAGCTTGGCCGCACAGCGGGGTCCACAAGAGACCCAGTACTTC
TRBJ2-7	once	.	TRBV10-3	CAIRDGQLSYEQYF	TGTGCCATCAGGGACGGACAGCTCTCCTACGAGCAGTACTTC
TRBJ1-5	.	.	TRBV5-8	CASSPWGGSQPQHF	TGTGCCAGCAGCCCGTGGGGGGGTAGTCAGCCCCAGCATTTT
TRBJ1-1	.	TRBD1	TRBV11-3	CASRVGTDTEAFF	TGTGCCAGCAGGGTCGGGACAGACACTGAAGCTTTCTTT
TRBJ2-5	.	.	TRBV11-3	CASSLNSQETQYF	TGTGCCAGCAGCTTAAACTCGCAAGAGACCCAGTACTTC
TRBJ1-5	.	TRBD1	TRBV4-2	CASSRWTGEGQPQHF	TGTGCCAGCAGCCGCTGGACAGGGGAGGGTCAGCCCCAGCATTTT
TRBJ1-5	.	TRBD1	TRBV28	CARSTGGNQPQHF	TGTGCCAGGTCGACAGGGGGCAATCAGCCCCAGCATTTT
TRBJ1-4	few	.	TRBV30	CAWSRMRDEKLFF	TGTGCCTGGAGTAGGATGAGGGATGAAAAACTGTTTTTT
TRBJ2-7	.	.	TRBV28	CASTQQGYEQYF	TGTGCCAGCACTCAACAGGGCTACGAGCAGTACTTC
TRBJ2-7	.	TRBD1	TRBV5-4	CASSRTGGGEQYF	TGTGCCAGCAGCCGGACAGGGGGAGGTGAGCAGTACTTC
TRBJ2-3	.	TRBD2	TRBV7-9	CASSYPLAGDSTQYF	TGTGCCAGCAGCTATCCGCTAGCGGGAGATTCTACGCAGTATTTT
TRBJ1-2	few	.	TRBV15	CATSGGLREYGYTF	TGTGCCACCAGCGGTGGGCTGAGGGAGTATGGCTACACCTTC
TRBJ2-3	.	TRBD1	TRBV7-9	CASSPWTGGKDTQYF	TGTGCCAGCAGCCCATGGACAGGGGGTAAAGATACGCAGTATTTT
TRBJ2-7	.	.	TRBV6-5	CASRFQGTGEQYF	TGTGCCAGCAGATTTCAGGGTACCGGCGAGCAGTACTTC
TRBJ2-7	.	TRBD2	TRBV7-2	CASSLGGGSKEQYF	TGTGCCAGCAGCTTAGGGGGGGGAAGTAAAGAGCAGTACTTC
TRBJ1-1	.	TRBD1	TRBV11-3	CASSLGTGQNTEAFF	TGTGCCAGCAGCCTGGGGACAGGGCAGAACACTGAAGCTTTCTTT
TRBJ2-2	.	.	TRBV15	CATSRQLGGELFF	TGTGCCACCAGCCGCCAACTAGGCGGGGAGCTGTTTTTT
TRBJ1-1	.	.	TRBV12-5	CASGLYPNTEAFF	TGTGCTAGTGGTTTGTATCCCAACACTGAAGCTTTCTTT
TRBJ2-5	.	.	TRBV10-3	CASGELLRETQYF	TGTGCCTCCGGCGAACTACTTCGGGAGACCCAGTACTTC
TRBJ2-7	.	TRBD1	TRBV6-5	CASSYGQGSYEQYF	TGTGCCAGCAGTTACGGACAGGGCTCCTACGAGCAGTACTTC
TRBJ2-7	.	TRBD2	TRBV19	CASSISTSGRVMFYEQYF	TGTGCCAGTAGTATATCTACTAGCGGGAGGGTTATGTTCTACGAGCAGTACTTC
TRBJ1-1	.	TRBD1	TRBV11-2	CASRTTGGTEAFF	TGTGCCAGCAGAACTACAGGGGGCACTGAAGCTTTCTTT
TRBJ1-3	few	TRBD1	TRBV4-1	CASSPGQGRSGNTIYF	TGCGCCAGCAGCCCCGGACAGGGCCGCTCTGGAAACACCATATATTTT
TRBJ2-5	few	TRBD1	TRBV5-6	CASSLGTGSETQYF	TGTGCCAGCAGCTTAGGGACAGGGTCGGAGACCCAGTACTTC
TRBJ2-1	.	.	TRBV5-1	CASSLIQGTGNEQFF	TGCGCCAGCAGCTTGATTCAGGGGACGGGCAATGAGCAGTTCTTC
TRBJ1-4	.	.	TRBV10-3	CAISEDSEKLFF	TGTGCCATCAGTGAGGATAGTGAAAAACTGTTTTTT
TRBJ1-4	.	TRBD1	TRBV29-1	CSVEADRGEKLFF	TGCAGCGTTGAGGCGGACAGGGGTGAAAAACTGTTTTTT
TRBJ2-1	.	.	TRBV14	CASSQEGLWGVLDNEQFF	TGTGCCAGCAGCCAAGAGGGCCTTTGGGGGGTCTTGGACAATGAGCAGTTCTTC
TRBJ1-6	.	TRBD1	TRBV7-2	CASSPRQGSNSPLHF	TGTGCCAGCAGCCCGCGACAGGGGTCGAATTCACCCCTCCACTTT
TRBJ1-1	.	.	TRBV2	CASGGGDWQPEAFF	TGTGCCAGCGGGGGGGGAGATTGGCAACCTGAAGCTTTCTTT
TRBJ2-3	.	.	TRBV18	CASSPRQSQTGDTQYF	TGTGCCAGCTCACCAAGGCAGAGCCAGACGGGAGATACGCAGTATTTT
TRBJ1-6	few	TRBD1	TRBV5-1	CASSLEGRTGASPLHF	TGCGCCAGCAGCTTGGAGGGTAGGACAGGGGCTTCACCCCTCCACTTT
TRBJ1-5	.	TRBD1	TRBV5-1	CASSLQGAVNQPQHF	TGCGCCAGCAGCTTACAGGGGGCGGTCAATCAGCCCCAGCATTTT
TRBJ2-7	.	.	TRBV19	CASSMSGVPYEQYF	TGTGCCAGTAGTATGTCGGGGGTGCCCTACGAGCAGTACTTC
TRBJ2-2	.	TRBD2	TRBV28	CASSLWSGETGELFF	TGTGCCAGCAGTTTATGGAGCGGGGAAACCGGGGAGCTGTTTTTT
TRBJ1-5	.	.	TRBV30	CAWTKEVRDSNQPQHF	TGTGCCTGGACCAAAGAAGTACGGGATAGCAATCAGCCCCAGCATTTT
TRBJ1-5	.	.	TRBV4-3	CASSQDNEGLQPQHF	TGCGCCAGCAGCCAAGATAACGAGGGACTACAGCCCCAGCATTTT
TRBJ2-3	.	.	TRBV6-5	CASSYRGKGTDTQYF	TGTGCCAGCAGTTACCGCGGGAAGGGCACAGATACGCAGTATTTT
TRBJ1-5	.	.	TRBV7-2	CASSLGQGRPQHF	TGTGCCAGCAGCTTAGGTCAGGGGCGGCCCCAGCATTTT
TRBJ1-1	few	TRBD1	TRBV27	CASKQDRVVTEAFF	TGTGCCAGCAAGCAGGACAGGGTGGTCACTGAAGCTTTCTTT
TRBJ2-5	.	TRBD2	TRBV4-1	CASSHGRGGRETQYF	TGCGCCAGCAGCCATGGCCGCGGGGGACGAGAGACCCAGTACTTC